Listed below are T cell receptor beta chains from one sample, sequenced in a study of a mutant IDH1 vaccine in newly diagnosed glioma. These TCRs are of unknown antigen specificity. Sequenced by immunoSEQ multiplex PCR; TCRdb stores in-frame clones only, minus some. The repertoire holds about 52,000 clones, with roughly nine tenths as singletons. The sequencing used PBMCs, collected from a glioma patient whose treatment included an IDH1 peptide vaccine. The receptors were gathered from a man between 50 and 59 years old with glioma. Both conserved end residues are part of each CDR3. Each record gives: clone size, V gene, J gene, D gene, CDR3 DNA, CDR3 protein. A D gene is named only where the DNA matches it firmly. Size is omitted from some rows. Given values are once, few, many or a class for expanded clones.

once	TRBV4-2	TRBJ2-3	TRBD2	TGTGCCAGCAGCCAAGATCTAGCGGGGGGCACAGATACGCAGTATTTT	CASSQDLAGGTDTQYF
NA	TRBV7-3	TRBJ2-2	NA	TGTGCCAGCAGCCCAAGGGGTGGGGGCGTCACCGGGGAGCTGTTTTTT	CASSPRGGGVTGELFF
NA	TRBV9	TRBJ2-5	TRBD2	TGTGCCAGCAGCGTCGCTAGCGGGCCGCAAGAGACCCAGTACTTC	CASSVASGPQETQYF
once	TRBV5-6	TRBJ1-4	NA	TGTGCCAGCAGCATTTACAGGGCCGAAAAACTGTTTTTT	CASSIYRAEKLFF
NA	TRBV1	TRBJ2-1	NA	TGCACCAGCAGCTCCGGACTAGGGCGGGGGTGGCACGACAATGAGCAGTTCTTC	CTSSSGLGRGWHDNEQFF
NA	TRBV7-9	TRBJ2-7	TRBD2	TGTGCCAGCCATCGGCTAGCGGGCTACGAGCAGTACTTC	CASHRLAGYEQYF
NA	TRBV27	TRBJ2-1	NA	TGTGCCAGCTCTGTTCGGCGGGCCTACAATGAGCAGTTCTTC	CASSVRRAYNEQFF
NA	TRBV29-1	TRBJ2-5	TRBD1	TGCAGCGTTGATCAGGGGGCGCAAGAGACCCAGTACTTC	CSVDQGAQETQYF
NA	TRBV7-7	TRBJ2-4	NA	TGTGCTAGCAGCCCAGGGCGGGAAGGGCAACAGTACTTC	CASSPGREGQQYF
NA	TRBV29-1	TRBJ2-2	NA	TGCAGCGTTTCTTCAGGGGTGAACACCGGGGAGCTGTTTTTT	CSVSSGVNTGELFF
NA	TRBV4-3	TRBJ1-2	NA	TGCGCCAGCAGCCTCTACGGGACGGAAAGAGCTAACTATGGCTACACCTTC	CASSLYGTERANYGYTF
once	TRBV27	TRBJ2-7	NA	TGTGCCAGCAGCCCGGGCGGGAAGCTCGAGCAGTACTTC	CASSPGGKLEQYF
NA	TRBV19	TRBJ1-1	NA	TGTGCCAGTACCAGACCTTACCCGGGGGACACTGAAGCTTTCTTT	CASTRPYPGDTEAFF
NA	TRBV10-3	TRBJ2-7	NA	TGTGCCATCGAAGCGGGTCCGGGTGGCGAGCAGTACTTC	CAIEAGPGGEQYF
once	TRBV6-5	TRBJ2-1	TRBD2	TGTGCCAGCAGTCCCTTTAGCGGGGGGTACAATGAGCAGTTCTTC	CASSPFSGGYNEQFF
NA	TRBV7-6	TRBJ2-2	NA	TGTGCCAGCAGCAGGACTTTGCCCGGGGAGCTGTTTTTT	CASSRTLPGELFF
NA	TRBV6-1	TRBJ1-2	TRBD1	TGTGCCAGCACTGAGGGACAGTTCTATGGCTACACCTTC	CASTEGQFYGYTF
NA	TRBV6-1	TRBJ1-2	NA	TGTGCCAGCAGTCCAGGGAACTATGGCTACACCTTC	CASSPGNYGYTF
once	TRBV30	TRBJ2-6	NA	TGTGCCTGGAGTGTGCAGTCTGGGGCCAACGTCCTGACTTTC	CAWSVQSGANVLTF
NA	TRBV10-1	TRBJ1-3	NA	TGCGCCAGCAGTGATTCTGGAGACACCATATATTTT	CASSDSGDTIYF
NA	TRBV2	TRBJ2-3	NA	TGTGCCAGCAGGGAGAGTAGAATAGCTACAGATACGCAGTATTTT	CASRESRIATDTQYF
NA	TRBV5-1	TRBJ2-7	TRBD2	TGCGCCAGCAGCTTGCAGGCTAGCGGGAGCTACGAGCAGTACTTC	CASSLQASGSYEQYF
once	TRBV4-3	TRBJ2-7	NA	TGCGCCAGCAGCCAAGCTTTGGGATCCTACGAGCAGTACTTC	CASSQALGSYEQYF
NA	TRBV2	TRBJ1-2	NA	TGTGCCAGCAGTCCAACGAAATATGGCTACACCTTC	CASSPTKYGYTF
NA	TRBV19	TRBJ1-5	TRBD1	TGTGCCAGTAGTGACAGGGGTAGCAATCAGCCCCAGCATTTT	CASSDRGSNQPQHF
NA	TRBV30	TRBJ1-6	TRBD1	TGTGCCTGGAGTGTAGGGGGACAGGGAAAAGGCGTCCACTTT	CAWSVGGQGKGVHF